The sequence of this TCR beta chain was determined in a study of tumor-infiltrating lymphocytes in localized non-small cell lung cancer (dated by TCRdb to the early 2020s). For the wider study: Patients whose samples were collected after neoadjuvant chemotherapy, as well as both smokers and never-smokers and several histologies, were included in the cohort. Each patient provided resected tumor tissue plus uninvolved lung tissue from the same patient, with the uninvolved lung tissue described as non-adjacent to the tumor. The same patients underwent several integrated assays, with TCR sequencing performed together with flow cytometry, multiplex immunofluorescence, RNA-seq, exome sequencing and proteomics. In total, the ICON cohort consisted of approximately 140 surgical patients with localized non-small cell lung cancer who had their tumors resected. For more than 45 patients, immunoSEQ T-cell fraction was compared between paired tumor and uninvolved lung.

From the cysteine through the phenylalanine, the CDR3 covers 12 amino acids. CDR3 DNA is the only sequence kept; it has 36 bases, read in frame from the first base. Taken from the germline V gene (reference sequence), the CDR1 and CDR2 loops are LNHDA and SQIVND. V loses 3 bases, J loses 7 bases, and the germline ends lie 10 bases apart. The T-cell fraction in tumor and uninvolved lung tissue was obtained from TCR sequencing using the immunoSEQ assay. The authors processed their data as follows. In the survival analysis, patients were divided into a high T-cell fraction group (upper tertile) and a low T-cell fraction group (lower two tertiles), and the two groups were compared using a log-rank test. Paired tumor versus uninvolved lung differences in T-cell fraction were tested with a signed-rank test. Here the immuneACCESS table is served through TCRdb, limited to in-frame sequences with V and J called. Missing clones are a known gap in these copies; in checked studies unresolved V genes cover under half, and the rest lacks a known reason. V and J calls and clone size are copied from that table; D and trimming were computed from the DNA. The sample table contains around 16,000 clones; only one count was recorded for roughly four fifths of them. The ten largest account for around 10% of the sample.

Enrollment in ICON was initiated in early 2016, and the last patient was enrolled in the second half of 2018. A subcohort of around 76 patients provided fresh tumor and matched uninvolved tissue for in-depth immune analyses, with TCR sequencing among those analyses. DNA isolated from bulk tissue, without cell sorting, was used for TCR sequencing. Details on this clone: Its antigen target is currently unknown. No much larger clone exists at a distance of one base, and base qualities are not known.

Broader findings and caveats from the paper: The TCR-derived T-cell fraction showed no difference between the flow cytometry-defined immunotypes IM1 (good prognosis) and IM2 (poor prognosis). Because different assays used different pieces of the same tissue, intratumor heterogeneity could not be separated from technical variation. Consistent with immunofluorescence CD3 counts, TCRbeta sequencing supported greater T cell infiltration in tumors than in uninvolved lung tissue. Recurrence-free survival showed no association with tumor T-cell fraction measured by TCR sequencing (p = 0.61). Because assay coverage varied across patients depending on available tissue quantity, TCR sequencing was performed for only a subset of the cohort.

The TCR originated in a human donor with non-small cell lung cancer. Sequencing used lung tumor tissue. The chain is made from TRBV19 and TRBJ2-7; the D gene cannot be named for sure. The CDR3 here reads CASSIIMGEQYF. The DNA sequence is TGTGCCAGTAGTATTATCATGGGTGAGCAGTACTTC.